A selection of T cell receptor beta chains follows, all from one sample in a study of shared clonotypes between healthy human individuals. Profiled with immunoSEQ multiplex PCR; TCRdb holds only in-frame clones, not every one. Of about 510,000 clones listed, roughly 79% are singletons. The sequenced material came from PBMCs. All receptors derive from a woman aged 40 to 50 in good health. Some clones in this sample may be carry-over from other donors' samples. Both conserved end residues are part of each CDR3.

V: TRBV19; CDR3: CASSNSRGAETQYF
V: TRBV15; CDR3: CATSTPVPNTEAFF
V: TRBV7-8; CDR3: CASSLGAPGQSTDTQYF
V: TRBV10-2; CDR3: CASSRAGGANGELFF
V: TRBV5-4; CDR3: CASSRASGTPGNEQFF
V: TRBV28; CDR3: CASSPPQGWTEAFF
V: TRBV20-1; CDR3: CSAKGSEQFF
V: TRBV10-3; CDR3: CAISESSGAEQFF
V: TRBV7-9; CDR3: CASSLALGQRYEQYF
V: TRBV6-6; CDR3: CASSYVDSPLHF
V: TRBV25-1; CDR3: CASSEYLLDTQYF
V: TRBV5-1; CDR3: CASSLGLGAADTQYF
V: TRBV18; CDR3: CASSPPLAGVGNEQFF
V: TRBV18; CDR3: CASSPEHGVEQFF
V: TRBV19; CDR3: CASSRGTGDTGELFF
V: TRBV9; CDR3: CASSGTGGPNEQFF
V: TRBV28; CDR3: CASSPHSVENTEAFF
V: TRBV5-1; CDR3: CASSSRGQGSHEQYF
V: TRBV2; CDR3: CASSVGAPGGYTF
V: TRBV10-2; CDR3: CASRTSGSPTYEQYF
V: TRBV10-2; CDR3: CASTIQGAEGYTF
V: TRBV28; CDR3: CASSPAGTTNEKLFF
V: TRBV5-1; CDR3: CASSSATANYGYTF
V: TRBV27; CDR3: CASSSRLAGTYEQYF
V: TRBV10-3; CDR3: CAISWAGEGTEAFF
V: TRBV27; CDR3: CASSGLRGTTGNTIYF
V: TRBV10-3; CDR3: CAIKDRADTGELFF
V: TRBV29-1; CDR3: CSVPGIDVAFF
V: TRBV27; CDR3: CASTPSQNTGELFF
V: TRBV5-6; CDR3: CASSFLGGFDEQFF
V: TRBV2; CDR3: CASSPGVNNEQFF
V: TRBV5-1; CDR3: CASSLALSNRGNTEAFF
V: TRBV11-1; CDR3: CASTPSLDRGEQYF
V: TRBV5-4; CDR3: CASSPKLGANTGELFF